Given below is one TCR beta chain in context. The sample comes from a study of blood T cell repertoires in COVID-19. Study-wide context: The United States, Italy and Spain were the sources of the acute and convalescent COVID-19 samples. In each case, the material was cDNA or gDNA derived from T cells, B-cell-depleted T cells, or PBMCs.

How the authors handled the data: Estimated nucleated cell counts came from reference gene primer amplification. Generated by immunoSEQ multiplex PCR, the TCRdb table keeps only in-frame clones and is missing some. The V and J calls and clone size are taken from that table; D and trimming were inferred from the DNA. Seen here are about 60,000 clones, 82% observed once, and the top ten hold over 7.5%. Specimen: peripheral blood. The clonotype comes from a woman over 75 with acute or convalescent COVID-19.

This chain's CDR3 is CASSSPGIASRREQFF. CDR3 in DNA: TGTGCCAGCAGTTCACCCGGGATTGCAAGCCGAAGGGAGCAGTTCTTC. The gene calls are TRBV5-4 and TRBJ2-1, with D tentatively TRBD2 (5 bases). The V end lost 5 bases, the J end lost 10 bases, and 25 bases lay between the germline ends. CDR3 length equals 16 residues. Germline V lookup: CDR1 SGHNT, CDR2 YYREEE (reference sequence).